This T cell receptor (beta chain) appears in the sequencing data of a study of T cells in tumors after PD-1 blockade. Study context: Excluded were patients with checkpoint blockade, immunosuppressants, or radiotherapy or other anti-cancer therapy within 4 weeks. Treatment was either pembrolizumab 200 mg every 3 weeks or cemiplimab 350 mg every 2 weeks. During anti-PD-1 treatment, some patients continued daily vismodegib 150 mg.

The protocol was immunoSEQ multiplex PCR, while the TCRdb copy is restricted to in-frame clones and leaves out a portion. The profile shows around 13,000 clones, about 82% of them singletons. The CDR3 length is 13 residues. The V gene lost 7 bases and the J gene lost 1 base, with 11 bases spanning the gap. CDR1 and CDR2 (germline): SQVTM, ANQGSEA. The clonotype comes from a human donor with basal cell carcinoma. The sequenced sample was PBMCs, obtained after anti-PD-1 treatment. V gene TRBV29-1 combines with J gene TRBJ2-1; tentatively, D is TRBD2 (6 bases). The CDR3, as DNA: TGCAGCGCCCCGGGAGCGTCCTACAATGAGCAGTTCTTC. It is translated as CSAPGASYNEQFF.